This T cell receptor beta chain is from a study of blood T cell repertoires in COVID-19. V lost 5 bases, J lost 2 bases, and 11 bases lay in between. CDR3 length equals 14 residues. CDR1 LNHNV and CDR2 YYDKDF come from the germline V gene (reference sequence). Sequencing was performed with immunoSEQ multiplex PCR; in TCRdb, only in-frame clones are kept and a portion is missing. The data hold approximately 200,000 clones, with about 80% observed a single time. V gene TRBV15 combines with J gene TRBJ2-3; D is ambiguous. The clonotype originates from a woman aged 40-49 years with acute COVID-19. The sequenced sample consisted of PBMCs or T cells enriched from blood (not recorded which). CDR3 DNA: TGTGCCACCAGCTCTGGAAGCGACACAGATACGCAGTATTTT. Protein: CATSSGSDTDTQYF.